The 7 T cell receptor beta chains below come from one sample, sequenced in a study of shared clonotypes between healthy human individuals. The naive CD8 fraction comprised CD45RO-negative cells positively selected for CCR7 and excluded terminally differentiated effector memory CD45RA+ cells. Generated by immunoSEQ multiplex PCR, the TCRdb table keeps only in-frame clones and is missing some. The sample gives some 2,100,000 clones, 90% to 95% of which show up once; about 1.8% is in the top ten. The sequencing sample was made of naive CD8+ T cells from PBMCs. Every receptor here comes from a man aged 18 to 30 in good health. Some clones in this sample may be carry-over from other donors' samples.

The V gene is TRBV14, the J gene TRBJ2-2, with D tentatively TRBD1 or TRBD2 (6 bases each). The CDR3 extends over 16 amino acids. Between the trimmed V and J ends, which lost 1 base and 4 bases, there was a span of 13 bases. Germline V CDR1 and CDR2: SGHDN, FVKESK. The CDR3 DNA reads TGTGCCAGCAGCCAAGCGGTTAGGGGGGTCACCGGGGAGCTGTTTTTT. It yields the protein CASSQAVRGVTGELFF. Combining the CDR3 with reference TRBV14 and TRBJ2-2 gives the whole variable domain EAGVTQFPSHSVIEKGQTVTLRCDPISGHDNLYWYRRVMGKEIKFLLHFVKESKQDESGMPNNRFLAERTGGTYSTLKVQPAELEDSGVYFCASSQAVRGVTGELFFGEGSRLTVL.

The CDR3 DNA reads as TGCGCCAGCAGCCAAGCGGCAGGAACCAATCAGCCCCAGCATTTT. This gives the protein CASSQAAGTNQPQHF. The chain recombines TRBV4-3 with TRBJ1-5; D uncertain. Germline assignment: CDR1 LGHNA and CDR2 YSLEER. The CDR3 runs 15 residues. The ends were cut back, 1 base at V and 3 bases at J, with 10 bases in the middle.

The CDR3 DNA sequence: TGTGCCAGCAGTTGGCCGGGACTAGCGGGACCTTACGAGCAGTACTTC. It specifies CASSWPGLAGPYEQYF. The chain has TRBV11-2 and TRBJ2-7; 13 bases align to TRBD2. Germline V CDR1 and CDR2: SGHAT, FQNNGV. The CDR3 consists of 16 residues. With 6 bases clipped from V and 4 bases from J, the junction kept 9 bases outside the gene matches.

The DNA of the CDR3 is TGTGCCAGCAGTTCACCCTACTCGCGGAAACCATACGAGCAGTACTTC. Translated: CASSSPYSRKPYEQYF. The J gene is TRBJ2-7, the V gene TRBV27; D not resolved. Looked up from germline, CDR1 is MNHEY and CDR2 is SMNVEV (reference sequence). The CDR3 contains 16 residues. Trimming pared 4 bases from V and 4 bases from J, leaving 20 bases between.

This chain joins TRBV9 and TRBJ2-2; TRBD1 aligns across 7 bases. The CDR3 is made up of 12 amino acids. CDR1 is SGDLS, CDR2 YYNGEE, per germline. With 5 bases clipped from V and 6 bases from J, the junction kept 1 base outside the gene matches. As DNA, the CDR3 is TGTGCCAGCAGACAGGGGTCCGGGGAGCTGTTTTTT. Its translation: CASRQGSGELFF.

The gene calls are TRBV29-1 and TRBJ2-1, with 8 bases matching TRBD2. This CDR3 region has 13 residues. With V trimmed by 7 bases and J by 8 bases, 10 bases remained unmatched. Germline assignment: CDR1 SQVTM and CDR2 ANQGSEA. CDR3 region: CSARGGEYDEQFF. DNA of the CDR3: TGCAGCGCCCGGGGGGGGGAGTACGATGAGCAGTTCTTC.

This clone has only one observation. This rearrangement joins TRBV27 to TRBJ1-1; TRBD1 might be the D (6 bases). This CDR3 spans 15 amino acids. Germline V gene lookup returns CDR1 MNHEY and CDR2 SMNVEV (reference sequence). With 8 bases removed from V and 3 bases from J, the gap between germline ends came to 19 bases. The CDR3 loop is CASASVGAKDTEAFF. The CDR3 DNA is TGTGCCAGCGCGTCGGTGGGGGCGAAGGACACTGAAGCTTTCTTT.